This T cell receptor beta chain was sequenced for a study of cytomegalovirus exposure and HLA in healthy donors (TCRdb year 2017). For the wider study: According to an earlier analysis of a few hundred of the donors, about 190 million T cells yielded some 120 million unique TCR beta sequences and around 280 Gb of sequence data. The study aimed to test whether signatures of past pathogen exposure could be identified by cataloging public T cell receptors. Alongside the repertoire data, information on donor age, sex, ethnicity and CMV serostatus was compiled. Besides the first cohort of roughly 640 subjects, a separate validation cohort made up of over a hundred different subjects was used. To predict cytomegalovirus infection status, the study combined high-throughput TCR immunosequencing, statistical association of individual TCRs with disease status, and machine learning. Around 330 gigabases of sequencing data and 70 million to 100 million unique TCR sequences made up an early release that covered under 750 HLA-typed donors. Roughly five DR-DQ haplotypes were treated as single units for association and clustering because of strong linkage in the cohort. In an earlier analysis of 500 to 650 of the donors, high-throughput TCR beta sequencing was used to judge whether each TCR beta V gene segment behaved as functional or pseudogenic. The study used immunosequencing to profile the T cell repertoires of 600 to 850 subjects and linked those repertoires to cytomegalovirus serostatus. Rather than using new phenotypic data, the later analysis identified candidate immune exposures from TCR beta sequences and from how often those sequences occurred across donors. In a later analysis, previously published TCR beta repertoires from some 640 donors were re-analyzed and high-resolution HLA genotyping was added so that TCR occurrence patterns could be studied. Every discovery cohort repertoire had been produced on one sequencing platform. Across around 400 genotyped donors of the cohort, an average of approximately 240,000 unique TCR beta nucleotide sequences per donor were sequenced, and roughly a sixth of those sequences were non-productive. A later genetic analysis used genome-wide SNP genotypes for about three fifths of the 666 donors, treating that subset as a discovery cohort. Typing coverage differed by locus: A, B, C, DRB1 and DQB1 were typed in roughly 629-630 donors, DQA1 in 522, DPA1 in some 600, and DPB1 in roughly 470. HLA typing included class I and class II loci at four-digit resolution. Of the 398 genotyped donors, over 70% fell in the genetic ancestry cluster associated with self-reported Caucasian donors.

The CDR3 starts with the cysteine, ends with the phenylalanine, and has 18 residues. The read is trimmed to its CDR3 DNA, 54 bases read in frame from base 1. V is trimmed back by 5 bases and J by 7 bases, and the junction contains 14 bases that no gene match accounts for. CDR1 SGHTA and CDR2 FQGNSA were looked up in the germline V gene. In total, 600 or so healthy bone marrow donors made up the cohort. At the time of sampling, all cohort members were nominally healthy, though unrecorded immune exposures were likely present. The donor was CMV seronegative and belonged to the group of under 400 seronegative cohort members. A peripheral blood sample was provided by each donor, and peripheral blood mononuclear cells were used for TCR beta sequencing. The Qiagen DNeasy Blood Extraction Kit was used to extract genomic DNA from the blood cell samples. Library preparation was by the immunoSEQ multiplex PCR assay. For the multiplex PCR, a mixture combining 60 forward primers for TCR Vbeta segments and 13 reverse primers for TCR Jbeta segments was used. The CDR3 region of rearranged TCR beta genes was amplified from genomic DNA by a multiplex PCR assay. Amplified TCR beta libraries were sequenced as 87-base-pair reads on the Illumina HiSeq System. The original methods were these. Across the 670 or so repertoires, a later analysis counted 60 million to 90 million unique TCR beta chains, approximately 12 million of which were shared by at least two donors. To remove PCR and sequencing errors, raw reads were error-corrected and collapsed into unique sequences using a nearest-neighbor algorithm that merged closely related sequences. Alignment of CDR3 sequences to IMGT reference sequences was used to assign V, D and J gene segments. Each retained sequence needed at least a six-nucleotide match to both a V gene segment and a J gene segment. Rearrangements were called productive when the CDR3 lacked stop codons and stayed in frame with V and J; all others were non-productive. Following IMGT convention, CDR3 was defined as the stretch from the second conserved V-encoded cysteine to the conserved J-encoded phenylalanine. The earlier analysis of a few hundred of the donors excluded sequences that lacked an unambiguous match to a single V gene segment. In an earlier analysis of approximately 500 of the donors, a V segment was called functional when productive rearrangements were above 56.7%, and segregating when the standard deviation between donors exceeded 5%. A statistical classification framework was built for diagnosing cytomegalovirus status from the catalog of TCR beta chain sequences. A later analysis assigned V and J genes by comparing TCR nucleotide sequences with IMGT/GENE-DB human TR gene sequences. A later analysis assigned CDR3 sequences and most-parsimonious VDJ recombination scenarios with the TCRdist pipeline. In a later analysis, each TCR beta chain was defined by its CDR3 amino acid sequence together with its V-gene family, and reads without a unique V-gene family were excluded. In a later analysis, a few hundred highly shared, low-generation-probability nucleotide sequences were removed to address suspected cross-contamination and a sequencing artifact. A later analysis calculated a clonal expansion index for each public chain from normalized within-repertoire ranks of inferred template counts. In a later analysis, generation probabilities were computed using a VDJ recombination model fitted to out-of-frame rearrangements, and the results were checked against IGoR. A later analysis scored TCR-TCR, TCR-HLA and TCR-CMV co-occurrence with hypergeometric tests, applying a repertoire-size bias correction to TCR pairs. To estimate false discovery rates, a later analysis permuted the HLA or CMV assignments 20 times. In a later analysis, co-occurring TCRs were grouped using DBSCAN, and TCRdist sequence similarity was added for clustering within HLA-allele-positive subsets. Co-occurrence clustering excluded repertoires with fewer than 30,000 or more than 120,000 public chains, plus five with anomalous nucleotide sharing. Here the immuneACCESS table is served through TCRdb, limited to in-frame sequences with V and J called. Missing clones are a known gap in these copies; in checked studies unresolved V genes cover under half, and the rest lacks a known reason. The DNA was the basis for D and trimming; V, J and clone size are from that table. The sample table records around 200,000 clones; 83% of these occur just once. In total, the top ten clones hold 1.4% of the sample.

As for this clone: Its antigen remains undetermined. No base quality values were provided; no much bigger clone lies one nucleotide off.

Here is what the overall study found, with its caveats: This cohort had only TCR beta chains sequenced, and the lack of alpha or paired-chain data limited which features could be detected. V-gene and J-gene trimming of TCR beta chains was associated with a missense DCLRE1C variant in a later genetic analysis, and the association was replicated in an independent cohort. In a later analysis, several top co-occurrence clusters were reported to appear linked to parvovirus B19, influenza, CMV and Epstein-Barr virus. A cluster of highly shared sequence variants was judged likely to be a technical artifact of the sequencing pipeline. In an earlier analysis of several hundred of the donors, most TCR beta V segments were observed in productive rearrangements about 90% or about 30% of the time, broadly matching IMGT annotations. Cytomegalovirus status was reported to be diagnosed by the classifier with high specificity and sensitivity in both the original and validation cohorts. A further reported finding was that TCR beta sequences accurately predicted the HLA-A and HLA-B alleles for most subjects in the first cohort. In a later analysis, the rate of TCR association differed among HLA loci, with DRB1 alleles having the most associated TCRs and HLA-C alleles having the fewest. CMV serostatus was the only immune exposure information available for the cohort. In a later analysis, more than 15,000 TCR beta sequences were associated with specific HLA alleles at a false discovery rate of 0.05. Roughly uniform sequencing depth across donors was assumed in presence/absence analyses, although this assumption may not hold. The study listed around 160 TCR beta chains as associated with cytomegalovirus. Because the 87-base-pair reads could not distinguish some IMGT-functional V segments, including TRBV6-2 and TRBV6-3, those segments were excluded. Because HLA typing was missing for some donors at each locus, association tests included only the typed subset. In a later analysis, most CMV-associated TCR beta chains were found to appear HLA-restricted, with HLA associations seemingly driven largely by CMV exposure. When HLA alleles, especially DR and DQ, strongly co-occurred, TCR associations were difficult to assign to individual alleles. Compared with equally common non-associated chains, HLA-associated TCR beta chains in a later analysis were more clonally expanded and had lower generation probabilities. According to the authors, the approach could potentially be generalized to other disease states and immunological phenotypes. Correlated functional status among segregating V segments might be attributable to linkage disequilibrium, but an unknown experimental factor could not be ruled out. Most TCR sequences were observed very rarely across donors, whereas some public TCRs were present in many individuals. Compared with the roughly 720-donor mean, donors in an Asian-associated ancestry cluster had fewer N-insertions in productive TCRs, according to a later genetic analysis. In vitro tests confirmed that three of the cytomegalovirus-associated TCR beta chains recognize cytomegalovirus antigens. The earlier analysis of 587 of the donors excluded about 16 rarely observed V segments, including chromosome 9 orphons, because counts were too low.

Sample: PBMCs. This chain joins TRBV7-2 to TRBJ2-3; the junction holds 14 bases that match TRBD2. The sequence was collected from a girl between 10 and 17 years old in good health and CMV-seronegative. The CDR3 region: CASSPSGTSGGRRYTQYF. The DNA reads TGTGCCAGCAGCCCGAGTGGGACTAGCGGGGGCCGACGATATACGCAGTATTTT.